These T cell receptor beta chains were read from a single sample in a study of T cells in Graves' hyperthyroidism and ophthalmopathy. Each CDR3 protein gets one entry after TCRdb re-called the multiplex PCR reads with MiXCR. Of over 700,000 distinct CDR3 sequences in the sample, 35% were seen once. Sequencing was performed on blood. Receptors were obtained from a woman in her forties with Graves' hyperthyroidism. The conserved cysteine and the conserved F or W are not part of the CDR3 here. The D gene is left open where the match is weak.

CDR3aa,v_gene,j_gene,d_gene
ASSQRPLTPIVTSLH,TRBV6-5,TRBJ1-6,NA
ASSLMNPEAF,TRBV7-9,TRBJ1-1,NA
ASSSTSHETQY,TRBV7-9,TRBJ2-5,NA
SVAGRGPTYGYT,TRBV29-1,TRBJ1-2,NA
ASSLSWVAEAF,TRBV5-6,TRBJ1-1,NA
ASSFRGSDTQY,TRBV5-1,TRBJ2-3,NA
ASSVQGVSGNTIY,TRBV9,TRBJ1-3,TRBD1
ASSLRQTGAEAF,TRBV5-1,TRBJ1-1,TRBD1
ASSRGEKLF,TRBV12-3/TRBV12-4,TRBJ1-4,NA
ASSASPGTGSYEQY,TRBV11-2,TRBJ2-7,TRBD1
ASSVAPAYEQY,TRBV7-9,TRBJ2-7,NA
ASSRRVRGSLSGANVLT,TRBV2,TRBJ2-6,NA
ASSREAGVWQETQY,TRBV4-2,TRBJ2-5,TRBD2
ASGLYHTPYEQY,TRBV12-5,TRBJ2-7,NA
ASRNSDGLGNTIY,TRBV28,TRBJ1-3,NA
AISDAGGSDTQY,TRBV10-3,TRBJ2-3,TRBD2
ANSSISYEQY,TRBV7-2,NA,NA
AISERDSKAYGYT,TRBV10-3,TRBJ1-2,TRBD1
SVEGTDQNEKLF,TRBV29-1,TRBJ1-4,NA
ASSKGGSDEQY,TRBV6-5,TRBJ2-7,TRBD1
ASSTSTGVYYGYT,TRBV4-3,TRBJ1-2,TRBD1
ASSLTSDSYEQY,TRBV7-2,TRBJ2-7,TRBD2
ASSQLTGNFAGELF,TRBV14,TRBJ2-2,TRBD1
ASSFPFLGNTGELF,TRBV5-6,TRBJ2-2,NA
ATSSPWAANTGELF,TRBV15,TRBJ2-2,NA
ASSESYVQETQY,TRBV6-1,TRBJ2-5,NA